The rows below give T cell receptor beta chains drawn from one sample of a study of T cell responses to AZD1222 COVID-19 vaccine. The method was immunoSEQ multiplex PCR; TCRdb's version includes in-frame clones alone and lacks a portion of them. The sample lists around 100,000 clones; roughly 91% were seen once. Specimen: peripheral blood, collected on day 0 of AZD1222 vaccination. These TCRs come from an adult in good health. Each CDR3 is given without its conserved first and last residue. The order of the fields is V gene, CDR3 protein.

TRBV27,ASSFSGQGNSPLH
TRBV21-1,ASSPGQGAGANVLT
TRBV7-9,ASSLGSGREADTQY
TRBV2,ASSSSWGENTEAF
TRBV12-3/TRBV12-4,ASSPSEETQY
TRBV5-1,ASSLQGTSENEQF
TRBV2,ASSESLFSTEAF
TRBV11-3,ASSAYNEQF
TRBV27,ASEVYYEQY
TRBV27,ASSPRSGGQTNEQF
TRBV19,ASSFGTGGELF
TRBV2,ASSESGTGGEKLF
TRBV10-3,AISESSGSRDEQF
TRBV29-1,SVKTGNDSPLH
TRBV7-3,ASSLIPARSTGELF
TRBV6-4,ASSDKIPERSPDTQY
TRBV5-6,ASSDTTVLGYEQY
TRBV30,ASTPTAARTIY
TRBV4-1,ASSETGTINYGYT
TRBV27,ASSFQGGREKLF
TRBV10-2,ASSGNTGELF
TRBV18,ASSPRADYPRTEAF
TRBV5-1,ASSPINRGSSPLH
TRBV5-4,ASSSGSRTSGLY
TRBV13,ASSLRTGGFSGNTIY
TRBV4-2,ASSRTSGNTGELF
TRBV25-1,ASSTTSGRTDTQY
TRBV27,ASSAYRDYQNNEQF
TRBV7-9,ASSPGVTTGELF
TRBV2,ASSKLRDRGYT
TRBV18,ASSPLAGRGLGTDNEQF
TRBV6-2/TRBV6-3,ASGLYEQY
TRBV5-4,ASSLGDRNSPLH
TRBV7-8,ASSLAAGGNSPLH
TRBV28,ASMGLAGGTSGANVLT
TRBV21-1,ASSKPRERATYEQY
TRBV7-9,ASSRPGRVNTEAF
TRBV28,ASSLGGETYEQY
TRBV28,ASSLNPGTDTQY
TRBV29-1,SVERVNYGYT
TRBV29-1,SLSRQDTQY
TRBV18,ASSRSRGEQPQH
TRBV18,ASSPGWTNEKLF
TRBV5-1,ASSLTGTGGKQF
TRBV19,ASSFIAGGPYNEQF
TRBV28,ASRTNYEQY
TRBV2,ASSEGRVGTGELF
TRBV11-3,ASQPLPGRAGELKYNEQF
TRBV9,ASSGGSNEQF
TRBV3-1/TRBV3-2,ASSPQVFRDGYT
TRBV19,ASGVGEAYEQY
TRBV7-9,ASSLVEGAGYGYT
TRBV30,AWSSQGGHNEQF
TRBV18,ASSPGLAQGTGTDTQY